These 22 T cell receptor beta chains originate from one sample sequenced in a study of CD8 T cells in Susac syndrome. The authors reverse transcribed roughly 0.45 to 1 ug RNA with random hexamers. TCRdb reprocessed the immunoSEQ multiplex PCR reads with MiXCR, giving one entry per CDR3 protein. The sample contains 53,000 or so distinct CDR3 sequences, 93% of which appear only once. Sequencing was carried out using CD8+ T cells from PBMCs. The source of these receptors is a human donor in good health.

This CDR3 reads CSVIRLLAGGGNEQFF. The CDR3 bases are TGCAGCGTCATACGCCTCCTAGCGGGAGGGGGGAATGAGCAGTTCTTC. The genes are TRBV29-1 and TRBJ2-1; 12 nucleotides align to TRBD2. Losses at the gene ends were 6 bases for V and 7 bases for J; bases not matched to a gene: 13. Per the germline V gene, CDR1 is SQVTM and CDR2 is ANQGSEA. The CDR3 has 16 amino acids.

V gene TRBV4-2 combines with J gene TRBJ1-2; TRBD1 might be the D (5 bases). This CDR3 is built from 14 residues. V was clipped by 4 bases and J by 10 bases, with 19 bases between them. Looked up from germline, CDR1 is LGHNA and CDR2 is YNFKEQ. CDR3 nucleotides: TGTGCCAGCAGCCCTACCCGGGACGGGACCCCCTACACCTTC. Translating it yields CASSPTRDGTPYTF.

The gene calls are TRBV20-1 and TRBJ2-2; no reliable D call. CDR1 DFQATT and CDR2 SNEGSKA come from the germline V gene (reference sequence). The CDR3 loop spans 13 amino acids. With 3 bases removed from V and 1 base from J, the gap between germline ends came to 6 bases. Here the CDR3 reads CSASSRNTGELFF. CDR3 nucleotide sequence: TGCAGTGCTAGTTCGCGGAACACCGGGGAGCTGTTTTTT.

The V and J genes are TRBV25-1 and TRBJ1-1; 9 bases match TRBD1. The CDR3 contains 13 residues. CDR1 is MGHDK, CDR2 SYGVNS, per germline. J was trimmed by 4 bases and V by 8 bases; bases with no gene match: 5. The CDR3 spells CASSTGGLTEAFF. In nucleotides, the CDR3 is TGTGCCAGCTCAACAGGGGGCCTCACTGAAGCTTTCTTT.

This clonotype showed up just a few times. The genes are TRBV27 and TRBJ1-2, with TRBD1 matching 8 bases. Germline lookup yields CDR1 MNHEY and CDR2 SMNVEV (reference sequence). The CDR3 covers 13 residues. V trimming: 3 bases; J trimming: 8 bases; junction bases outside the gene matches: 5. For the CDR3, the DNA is TGTGCCAGCAGTTTGGACAGGGTGGGAGGCTACACCTTC. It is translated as CASSLDRVGGYTF.

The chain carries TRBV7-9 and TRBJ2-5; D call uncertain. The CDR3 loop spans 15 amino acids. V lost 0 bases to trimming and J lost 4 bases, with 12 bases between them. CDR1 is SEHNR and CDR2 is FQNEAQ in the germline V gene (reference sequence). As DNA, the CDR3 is TGTGCCAGCAGCTTAGCCCCCAGTGGGCCAGAGACCCAGTACTTC. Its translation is CASSLAPSGPETQYF. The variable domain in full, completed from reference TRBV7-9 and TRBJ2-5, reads DTGVSQNPRHKITKRGQNVTFRCDPISEHNRLYWYRQTLGQGPEFLTYFQNEAQLEKSRLLSDRFSAERPKGSFSTLEIQRTEQGDSAMYLCASSLAPSGPETQYFGPGTRLLVL.

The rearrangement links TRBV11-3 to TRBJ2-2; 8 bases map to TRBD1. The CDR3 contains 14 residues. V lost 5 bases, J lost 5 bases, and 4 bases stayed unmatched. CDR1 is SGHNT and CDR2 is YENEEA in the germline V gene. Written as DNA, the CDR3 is TGTGCCAGCAGCCCCAGACAGGGGACCGGGGAGCTGTTTTTT. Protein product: CASSPRQGTGELFF. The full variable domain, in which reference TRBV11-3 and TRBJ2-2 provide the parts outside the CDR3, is EAGVVQSPRYKIIEKKQPVAFWCNPISGHNTLYWYLQNLGQGPELLIRYENEEAVDDSQLPKDRFSAERLKGVDSTLKIQPAELGDSAVYLCASSPRQGTGELFFGEGSRLTVL.

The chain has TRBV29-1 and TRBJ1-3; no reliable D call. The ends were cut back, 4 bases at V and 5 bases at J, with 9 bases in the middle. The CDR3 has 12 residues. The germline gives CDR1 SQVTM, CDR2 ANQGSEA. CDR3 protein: CSVGVGRNTIYF. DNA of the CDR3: TGCAGCGTTGGGGTTGGGCGAAACACCATATATTTT.

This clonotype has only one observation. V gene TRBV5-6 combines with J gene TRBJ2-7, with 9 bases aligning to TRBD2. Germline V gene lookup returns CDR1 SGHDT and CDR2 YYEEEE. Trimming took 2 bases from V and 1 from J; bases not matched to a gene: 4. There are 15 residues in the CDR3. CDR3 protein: CASSFAGGASYEQYF. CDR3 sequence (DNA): TGTGCCAGCAGCTTTGCGGGAGGGGCTTCCTACGAGCAGTACTTC.

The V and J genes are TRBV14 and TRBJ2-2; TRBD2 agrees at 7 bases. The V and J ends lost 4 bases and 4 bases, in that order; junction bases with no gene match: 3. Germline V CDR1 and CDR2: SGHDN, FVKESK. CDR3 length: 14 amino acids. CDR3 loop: CASSLAGVTGELFF. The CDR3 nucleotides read TGTGCCAGCAGCCTCGCGGGGGTCACCGGGGAGCTGTTTTTT.

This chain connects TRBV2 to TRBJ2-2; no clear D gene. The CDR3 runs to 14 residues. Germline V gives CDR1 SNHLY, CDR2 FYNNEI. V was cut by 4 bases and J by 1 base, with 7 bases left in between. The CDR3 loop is CASSGSGNTGELFF. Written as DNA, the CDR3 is TGTGCCAGCAGTGGATCGGGGAACACCGGGGAGCTGTTTTTT. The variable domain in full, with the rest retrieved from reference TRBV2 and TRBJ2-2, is EPEVTQTPSHQVTQMGQEVILRCVPISNHLYFYWYRQILGQKVEFLVSFYNNEISEKSEIFDDQFSVERPDGSNFTLKIRSTKLEDSAMYFCASSGSGNTGELFFGEGSRLTVL.

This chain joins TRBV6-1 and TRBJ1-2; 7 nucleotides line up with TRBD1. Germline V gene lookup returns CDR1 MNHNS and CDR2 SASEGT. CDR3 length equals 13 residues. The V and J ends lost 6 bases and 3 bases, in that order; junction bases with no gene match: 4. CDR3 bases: TGTGCCAGCAGCGTGACAGGGTACTATGGCTACACCTTC. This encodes CASSVTGYYGYTF.

The CDR3 DNA follows: TGTGCCAGCAGCTTTTTGTCCGCTGAAGCTTTCTTT. Protein sequence: CASSFLSAEAFF. This chain uses TRBV7-9 with TRBJ1-1; D ambiguous. This CDR3 contains 12 residues. V dropped 3 bases and J dropped 6 bases, with 8 bases sitting between them. CDR1 SEHNR and CDR2 FQNEAQ come from the germline V gene (reference sequence).

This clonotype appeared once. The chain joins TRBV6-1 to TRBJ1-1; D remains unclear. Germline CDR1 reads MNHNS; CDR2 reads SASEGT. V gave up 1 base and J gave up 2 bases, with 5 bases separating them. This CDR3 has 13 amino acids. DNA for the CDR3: TGTGCCAGCAGTGAAGGGGTTAACACTGAAGCTTTCTTT. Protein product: CASSEGVNTEAFF.

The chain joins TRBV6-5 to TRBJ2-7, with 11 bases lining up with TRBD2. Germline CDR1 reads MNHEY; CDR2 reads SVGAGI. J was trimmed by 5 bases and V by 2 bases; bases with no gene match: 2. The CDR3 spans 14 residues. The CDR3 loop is CASSYTSGRDEQYF. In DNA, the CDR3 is TGTGCCAGCAGTTACACTAGCGGGAGAGACGAGCAGTACTTC.

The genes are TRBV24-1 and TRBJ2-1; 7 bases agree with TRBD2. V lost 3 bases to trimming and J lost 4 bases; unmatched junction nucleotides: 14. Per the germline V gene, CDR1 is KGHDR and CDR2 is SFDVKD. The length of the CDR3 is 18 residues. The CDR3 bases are TGTGCCACCAGTGATCAGATTCGCGGGGCTAGCGGTTACAATGAGCAGTTCTTC. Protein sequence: CATSDQIRGASGYNEQFF.

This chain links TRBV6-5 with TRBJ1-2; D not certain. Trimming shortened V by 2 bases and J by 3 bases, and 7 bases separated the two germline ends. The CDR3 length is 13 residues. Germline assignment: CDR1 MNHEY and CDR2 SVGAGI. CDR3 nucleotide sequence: TGTGCCAGCAGTTACAGGCGGTACTATGGCTACACCTTC. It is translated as CASSYRRYYGYTF.

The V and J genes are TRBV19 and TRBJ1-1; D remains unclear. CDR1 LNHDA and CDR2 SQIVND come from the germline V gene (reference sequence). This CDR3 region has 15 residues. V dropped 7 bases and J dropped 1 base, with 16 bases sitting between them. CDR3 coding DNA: TGTGCCAGTACCCCCGGTCGCGGAAGGAACACTGAAGCTTTCTTT. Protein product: CASTPGRGRNTEAFF.

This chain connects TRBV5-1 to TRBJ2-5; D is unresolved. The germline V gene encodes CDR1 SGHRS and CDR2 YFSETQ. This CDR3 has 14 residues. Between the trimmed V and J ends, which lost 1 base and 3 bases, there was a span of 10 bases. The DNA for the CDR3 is TGCGCCAGCAGCTTGAGAATCGGCGAAGAGACCCAGTACTTC. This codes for CASSLRIGEETQYF.

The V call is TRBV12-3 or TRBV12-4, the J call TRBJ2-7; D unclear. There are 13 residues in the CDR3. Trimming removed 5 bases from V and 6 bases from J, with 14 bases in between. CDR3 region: CASSPGLGIEQYF. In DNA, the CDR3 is TGTGCCAGCAGTCCGGGCCTGGGGATCGAGCAGTACTTC.

The CDR3 sequence: CASSRGLNQPQHF. In DNA, the CDR3 is TGTGCCAGCAGCCGGGGACTCAATCAGCCCCAGCATTTT. J is TRBJ1-5 and V is TRBV13, with D perhaps matching TRBD1 (5 bases). CDR3 size: 13 residues. CDR1 is PRHDT, CDR2 FYEKMQ, per germline (reference sequence). Deletions cut 5 bases from V and 3 bases from J, with 8 bases between.

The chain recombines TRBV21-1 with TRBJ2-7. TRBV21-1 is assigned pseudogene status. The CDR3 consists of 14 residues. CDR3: CASSKERSSYEQYF. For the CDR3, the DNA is TGTGCCAGCAGCAAAGAAAGGAGCTCCTACGAGCAGTACTTC.